This TCR beta chain emerged from a study of cytomegalovirus exposure and HLA in healthy donors. Findings and caveats of the study: Specific recognition of CMV antigens was confirmed in vitro for three chains (all CMV-associated). The listing of approximately 160 TCR beta chains classed them as cytomegalovirus-associated. The finding came from a later analysis; first-cohort TCR clusters tended to co-occur in the roughly 110 validation repertoires.

As regards this clone: Its cognate antigen is unknown.

Sequenced by immunoSEQ multiplex PCR; TCRdb stores in-frame clones only, minus some. The sample shows approximately 200,000 clones, 75% to 85% of them seen only once. CDR1 and CDR2 (germline): SQVTM, ANQGSEA. The CDR3 contains 13 residues. These donors were members of the approximately 110-subject validation cohort, a group separate from the roughly 670-subject first cohort. Sequencing was done on a sample of PBMCs. The receptor was isolated from a woman in her 30s in good health and CMV-seropositive. The V gene is TRBV29-1, the J gene TRBJ1-1; D possibly corresponds to TRBD1 (5 bases). The CDR3 here is CGTGTDMNTEAFF. As DNA, the CDR3 is TGCGGAACAGGTACCGACATGAACACTGAAGCTTTCTTT.